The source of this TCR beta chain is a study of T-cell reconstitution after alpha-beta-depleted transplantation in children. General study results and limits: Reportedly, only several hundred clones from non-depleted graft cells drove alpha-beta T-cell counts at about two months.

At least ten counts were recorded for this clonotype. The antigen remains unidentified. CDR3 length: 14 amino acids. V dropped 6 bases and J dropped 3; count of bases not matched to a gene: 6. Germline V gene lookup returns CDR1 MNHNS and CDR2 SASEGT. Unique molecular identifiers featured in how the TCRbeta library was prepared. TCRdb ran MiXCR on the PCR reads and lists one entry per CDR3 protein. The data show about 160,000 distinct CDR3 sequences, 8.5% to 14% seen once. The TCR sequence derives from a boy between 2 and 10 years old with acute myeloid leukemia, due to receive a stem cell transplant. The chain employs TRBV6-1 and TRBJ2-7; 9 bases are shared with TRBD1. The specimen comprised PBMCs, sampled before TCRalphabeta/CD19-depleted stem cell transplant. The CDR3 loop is CASRRDRDLYEQYV. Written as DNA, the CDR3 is TGTGCCAGCAGACGGGACAGGGATCTCTACGAGCAGTACGTC.